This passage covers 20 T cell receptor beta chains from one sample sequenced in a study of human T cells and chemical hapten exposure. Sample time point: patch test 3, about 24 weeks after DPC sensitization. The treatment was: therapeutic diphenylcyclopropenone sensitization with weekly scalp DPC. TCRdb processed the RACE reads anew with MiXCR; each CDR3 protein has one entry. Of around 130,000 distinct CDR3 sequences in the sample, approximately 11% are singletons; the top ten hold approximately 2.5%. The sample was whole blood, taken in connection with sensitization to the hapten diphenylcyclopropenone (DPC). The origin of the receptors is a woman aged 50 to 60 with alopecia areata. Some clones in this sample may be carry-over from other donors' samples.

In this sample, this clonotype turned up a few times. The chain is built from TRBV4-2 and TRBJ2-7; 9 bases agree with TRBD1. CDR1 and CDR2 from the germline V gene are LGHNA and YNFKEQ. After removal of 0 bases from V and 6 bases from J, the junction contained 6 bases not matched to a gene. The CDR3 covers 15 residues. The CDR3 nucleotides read TGTGCCAGCAGCCAAGAGGGGACAGGGTATGGCGAGCAGTACTTC. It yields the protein CASSQEGTGYGEQYF.

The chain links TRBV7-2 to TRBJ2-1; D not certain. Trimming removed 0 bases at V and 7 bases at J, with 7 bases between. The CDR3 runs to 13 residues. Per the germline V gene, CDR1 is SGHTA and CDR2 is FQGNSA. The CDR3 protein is CASSLARRNEQFF. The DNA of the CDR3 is TGTGCCAGCAGCTTAGCTCGGAGAAATGAGCAGTTCTTC.

CDR3 protein: CSAGQSGRAGEQFF. DNA of the CDR3: TGCAGCGCCGGACAGAGCGGGAGGGCCGGTGAGCAGTTCTTC. This chain connects TRBV29-1 to TRBJ2-1; 10 positions agree with TRBD2. This CDR3 contains 14 residues. V was clipped by 7 bases and J by 9 bases; unmatched bases: 12. Germline lookup yields CDR1 SQVTM and CDR2 ANQGSEA.

CDR3 DNA: TGTGCCAGCAGCTTACCGAGGGCAGATACCTACGAGCAGTACTTC. This gives the protein CASSLPRADTYEQYF. J is TRBJ2-7 and V is TRBV7-8, with a weak D call TRBD2 (5 bases). V was shortened by 2 bases and J by 2 bases, with 13 bases between the two germline ends. The CDR3 runs to 15 residues. CDR1 SGHVS and CDR2 FQNEAQ come from the germline V gene.

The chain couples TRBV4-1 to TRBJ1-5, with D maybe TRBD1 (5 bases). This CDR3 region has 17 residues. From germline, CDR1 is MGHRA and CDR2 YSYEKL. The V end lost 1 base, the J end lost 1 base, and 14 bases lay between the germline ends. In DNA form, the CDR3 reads TGCGCCAGCAGCCAAGTGGGAGGGGCAAAAAGCAATCAGCCCCAGCATTTT. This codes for CASSQVGGAKSNQPQHF.

As DNA, the CDR3 is TGCAGTGCCCTAACAGGGATGAACACTGAAGCTTTCTTT. Translating it yields CSALTGMNTEAFF. The chain is built from TRBV20-1 and TRBJ1-1, with D tentatively TRBD1 (6 bases). The CDR3 is made up of 13 amino acids. Trimming took 6 bases from V and 0 from J, leaving 11 bases between them. Germline assignment: CDR1 DFQATT and CDR2 SNEGSKA (reference sequence).

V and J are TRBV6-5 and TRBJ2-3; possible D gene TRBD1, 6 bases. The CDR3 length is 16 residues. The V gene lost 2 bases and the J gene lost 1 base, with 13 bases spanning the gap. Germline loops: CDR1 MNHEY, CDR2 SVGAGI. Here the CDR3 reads CASSYGDTLGTDTQYF. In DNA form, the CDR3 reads TGTGCCAGCAGTTACGGGGACACCTTGGGCACAGATACGCAGTATTTT.

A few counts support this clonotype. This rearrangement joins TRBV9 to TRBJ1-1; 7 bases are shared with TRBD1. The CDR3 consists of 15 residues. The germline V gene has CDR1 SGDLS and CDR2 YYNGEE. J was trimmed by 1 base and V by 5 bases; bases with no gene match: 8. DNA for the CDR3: TGTGCCAGCAGTGAATGGGGGACAGAGAACACTGAAGCTTTCTTT. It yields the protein CASSEWGTENTEAFF.

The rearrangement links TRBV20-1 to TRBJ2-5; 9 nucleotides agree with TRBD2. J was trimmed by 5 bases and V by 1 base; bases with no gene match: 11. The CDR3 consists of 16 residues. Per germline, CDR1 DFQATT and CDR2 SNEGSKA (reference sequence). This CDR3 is CSARVHSGSAGETQYF. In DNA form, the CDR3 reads TGCAGTGCTAGAGTACATAGCGGGAGTGCCGGGGAGACCCAGTACTTC.

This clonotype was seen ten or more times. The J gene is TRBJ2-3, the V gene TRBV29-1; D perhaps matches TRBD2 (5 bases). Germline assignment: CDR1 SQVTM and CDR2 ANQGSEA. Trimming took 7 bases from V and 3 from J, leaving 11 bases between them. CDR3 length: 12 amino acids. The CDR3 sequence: CSARTGTDTQYF. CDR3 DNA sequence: TGCAGCGCGAGGACTGGAACAGATACGCAGTATTTT.

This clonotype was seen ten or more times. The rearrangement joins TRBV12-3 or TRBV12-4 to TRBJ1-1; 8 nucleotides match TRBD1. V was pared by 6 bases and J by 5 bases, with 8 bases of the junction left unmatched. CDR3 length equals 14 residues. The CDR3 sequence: CASSPGTGGTEAFF. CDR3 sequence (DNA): TGTGCCAGCAGCCCCGGGACAGGAGGGACTGAAGCTTTCTTT.

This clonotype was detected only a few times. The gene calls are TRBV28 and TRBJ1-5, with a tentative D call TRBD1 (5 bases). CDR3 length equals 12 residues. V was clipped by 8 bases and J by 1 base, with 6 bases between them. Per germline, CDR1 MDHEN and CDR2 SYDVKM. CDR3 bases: TGTGCCAGCGGGGGGAGCAATCAGCCCCAGCATTTT. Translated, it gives CASGGSNQPQHF.

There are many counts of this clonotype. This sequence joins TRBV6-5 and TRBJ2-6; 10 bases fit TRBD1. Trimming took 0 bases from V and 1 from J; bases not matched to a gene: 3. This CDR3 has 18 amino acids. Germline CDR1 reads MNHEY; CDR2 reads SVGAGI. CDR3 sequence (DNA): TGTGCCAGCAGTTACTCCGGGACAGGGGTATCTGGGGCCAACGTCCTGACTTTC. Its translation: CASSYSGTGVSGANVLTF.

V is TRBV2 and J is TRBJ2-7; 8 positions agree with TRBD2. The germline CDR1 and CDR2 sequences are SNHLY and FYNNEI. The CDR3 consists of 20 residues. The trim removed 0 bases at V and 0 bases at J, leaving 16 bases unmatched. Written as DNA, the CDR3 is TGTGCCAGCAGTGAAGCGGGGGTAGGGCGGGGGGCGAGGAGCTCCTACGAGCAGTACTTC. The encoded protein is CASSEAGVGRGARSSYEQYF.

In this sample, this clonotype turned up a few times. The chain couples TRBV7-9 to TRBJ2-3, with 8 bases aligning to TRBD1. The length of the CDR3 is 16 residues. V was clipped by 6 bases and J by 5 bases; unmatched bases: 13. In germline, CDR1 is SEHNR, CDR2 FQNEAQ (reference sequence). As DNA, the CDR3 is TGTGCCAGCAGACCCCCTTCGACAGGGGCTAAAGATACGCAGTATTTT. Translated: CASRPPSTGAKDTQYF.

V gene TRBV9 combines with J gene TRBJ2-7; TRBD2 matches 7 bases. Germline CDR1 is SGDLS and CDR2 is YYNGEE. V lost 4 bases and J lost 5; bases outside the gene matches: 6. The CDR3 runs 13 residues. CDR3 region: CASSPPGGHEQYF. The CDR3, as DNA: TGTGCCAGCAGCCCCCCGGGAGGCCACGAGCAGTACTTC.

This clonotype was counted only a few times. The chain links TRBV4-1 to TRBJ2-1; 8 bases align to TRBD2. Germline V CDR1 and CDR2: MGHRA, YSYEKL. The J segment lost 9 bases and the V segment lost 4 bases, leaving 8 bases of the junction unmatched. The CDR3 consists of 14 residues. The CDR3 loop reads CASSPQRERGEQFF. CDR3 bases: TGCGCCAGCAGCCCTCAGCGGGAGCGAGGTGAGCAGTTCTTC.

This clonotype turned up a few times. The CDR3 loop reads CASSLGAGVPNEKLFF. Here the CDR3 DNA reads TGCGCCAGCAGCTTGGGGGCAGGCGTCCCTAATGAAAAACTGTTTTTT. The chain links TRBV5-1 to TRBJ1-4; the D is unclear. Germline V lookup: CDR1 SGHRS, CDR2 YFSETQ. The CDR3 runs to 16 residues. The germline V and J ends were trimmed by 0 bases and 3 bases, with 12 bases remaining between them.

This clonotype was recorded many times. DNA of the CDR3: TGTGCCACCAGCAGAGCGGGGGGGGAGAACACTGAAGCTTTCTTT. Translating it yields CATSRAGGENTEAFF. The chain joins TRBV15 to TRBJ1-1; a weak D match, TRBD1 (5 bases). The V and J ends lost 1 base and 1 base respectively, with 10 bases between them. Germline-derived CDR1 and CDR2 are LNHNV and YYDKDF (reference sequence). The CDR3 is made up of 15 amino acids.

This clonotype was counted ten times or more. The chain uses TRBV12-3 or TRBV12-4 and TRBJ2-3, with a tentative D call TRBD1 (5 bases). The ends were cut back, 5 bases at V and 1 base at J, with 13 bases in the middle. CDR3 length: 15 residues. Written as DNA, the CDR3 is TGTGCCAGCAGTCCGACAGCTACCCGCACAGATACGCAGTATTTT. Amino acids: CASSPTATRTDTQYF.